This T cell receptor (beta chain) appears in the sequencing data of a study of cytomegalovirus exposure and HLA in healthy donors. Study-wide points: In a later analysis, several top co-occurrence clusters appeared linked to parvovirus B19, influenza, CMV and Epstein-Barr virus. The authors later found HLA-associated TCR beta chains more clonally expanded than equally common others.

The CDR3 extends over 14 amino acids. From germline, CDR1 is LNHDA and CDR2 SQIVND (reference sequence). V shed 9 bases and J shed 3 bases, with 17 bases lying between them. Use of 60 Vbeta and 13 Jbeta primers characterized the PCR. Sequencing was performed with immunoSEQ multiplex PCR; in TCRdb, only in-frame clones are kept and a portion is missing. The data contain around 200,000 clones, roughly 80% of them singletons. Concerning this clone itself: The antigen remains unidentified.

The J gene is TRBJ1-1, the V gene TRBV19; maybe TRBD1 (5 bases). This sequence was found in a man in his forties or fifties in good health and CMV-seropositive. The material sequenced was PBMCs. Written as DNA, the CDR3 is TGTGCCAGCTTAAAATGGGGGAGGGACACTGAAGCTTTCTTT. Protein sequence: CASLKWGRDTEAFF.